Shown below are 17 T cell receptor beta chains from a single sample sequenced in a study of neurological immune-mediated disorders. Via MiXCR, TCRdb re-called the 5' RACE reads, giving one row per CDR3 protein. The repertoire holds some 41,000 distinct CDR3 sequences, with roughly 15% as singletons. The sample taken for sequencing was CD4+ T cells from blood. The receptors come from a woman aged 60-75 years with HTLV-1-associated myelopathy (HAM/TSP).

The table lists this clonotype with many counts. V gene TRBV7-8 combines with J gene TRBJ2-1, with 7 positions matching TRBD2. Germline assignment: CDR1 SGHVS and CDR2 FQNEAQ. With 4 bases clipped from V and 6 bases from J, the junction kept 9 bases outside the gene matches. This CDR3 contains 15 residues. CDR3 protein: CASSSWGGIGNEQFF. Here the CDR3 DNA reads TGTGCCAGCAGCTCATGGGGGGGTATCGGCAATGAGCAGTTCTTC.

This clonotype was seen repeatedly, ten times or more. V usage is TRBV10-3 and J usage is TRBJ1-1, with D possibly TRBD1 on 6 matching bases. The V gene's germline CDR1 is ENHRY and CDR2 SYGVKD. The V gene lost 3 bases and the J gene lost 1 base, with 12 bases spanning the gap. CDR3 length: 15 amino acids. CDR3 amino acids: CAISEQTGPNTEAFF. The CDR3 nucleotides read TGTGCCATCAGTGAACAGACAGGCCCGAACACTGAAGCTTTCTTT.

This clonotype was detected many times. The chain employs TRBV6-6 and TRBJ1-2; 7 bases line up with TRBD1. Germline V gene data show CDR1 as MNHNY and CDR2 as SVGAGI (reference sequence). This CDR3 comprises 14 residues. Trimming at V came to 2 bases and at J to 5 bases, leaving 5 bases not matched to a gene. Here the CDR3 DNA reads TGTGCCAGCAGTTACAGGGACAGTTATTATGGCTACACCTTC. It translates to CASSYRDSYYGYTF.

This clonotype was counted many times. This chain joins TRBV14 and TRBJ2-3; D is possibly TRBD2 (5 bases). Trimming left V 4 bases short and J 0 bases short, with 32 bases between. Germline CDR1 is SGHDN and CDR2 is FVKESK. The CDR3 covers 22 residues. The CDR3 coding sequence is TGTGCCAGCAGCCGAGGGTCCGTGTTCGCGGAAGGAGTCCAAGATAGCACAGATACGCAGTATTTT. The encoded protein is CASSRGSVFAEGVQDSTDTQYF.

This clonotype showed up just a few times. Because the CDR3's place on the DNA is in doubt, the DNA is left out and the CDR3 is given as listed by TCRdb. This chain connects TRBV5-6 to TRBJ1-2; the D segment call TRBD1 is taken from the table without a DNA check. Germline assignment: CDR1 SGHDT and CDR2 YYEEEE. Termini included, the CDR3 measures 21 amino acids. CDR3 loop: CASSFYICSAGPPGAVYGYTF.

At least ten counts were recorded for this clonotype. The chain couples TRBV7-2 to TRBJ2-7; D is unclear. The germline CDR1 and CDR2 sequences are SGHTA and FQGNSA. V lost 5 bases and J 1 base, leaving 6 bases between the germline ends. The CDR3 has 12 amino acids. This CDR3 is CASSAHSYEQYF. The CDR3, as DNA: TGTGCCAGCAGCGCCCATTCCTACGAGCAGTACTTC. Full variable domain (missing parts from reference TRBV7-2 and TRBJ2-7): GAGVSQSPSNKVTEKGKDVELRCDPISGHTALYWYRQSLGQGLEFLIYFQGNSAPDKSGLPSDRFSAERTGGSVSTLTIQRTQQEDSAVYLCASSAHSYEQYFGPGTRLTVT.

In this sample, this clonotype turned up many times. The gene calls are TRBV20-1 and TRBJ2-3; 8 bases agree with TRBD2. The V gene's germline CDR1 is DFQATT and CDR2 SNEGSKA (reference sequence). The CDR3 is 15 residues long. Trimming took 5 bases from V and 2 from J; bases not matched to a gene: 9. CDR3 residues: CSARLSGTYTDTQYF. CDR3 coding DNA: TGCAGTGCTCGCCTTAGCGGGACCTACACAGATACGCAGTATTTT.

The chain recombines TRBV14 with TRBJ2-5, with 9 bases matching TRBD2. The CDR3 spans 17 residues. The germline gives CDR1 SGHDN, CDR2 FVKESK. V lost 0 bases, J lost 2 bases, and 7 bases stayed unmatched. DNA for the CDR3: TGTGCCAGCAGCCAAGACTTACTAGCGGGCCCTCAAGAGACCCAGTACTTC. Its protein product is CASSQDLLAGPQETQYF.

This clonotype was counted ten times or more. The rearrangement joins TRBV20-1 to TRBJ2-3; perhaps D is TRBD1 or TRBD2 (6 bases each). This CDR3 contains 14 residues. The germline V gene encodes CDR1 DFQATT and CDR2 SNEGSKA (reference sequence). V was shortened by 0 bases and J by 5 bases, with 12 bases between the two germline ends. As DNA, the CDR3 is TGCAGTGCTAGAGAGGGGGGCTATAGAGATACGCAGTATTTT. Its translation is CSAREGGYRDTQYF.

In its sample, this clonotype was seen many times. The chain links TRBV20-1 to TRBJ2-3; D tentatively fits TRBD1 or TRBD2 (5 bases each). The CDR3 length is 15 residues. Trimming pared 0 bases from V and 1 base from J, leaving 11 bases between. The germline gives CDR1 DFQATT, CDR2 SNEGSKA (reference sequence). The CDR3 DNA reads as TGCAGTGCTAGAGAGACGGGACGGGGCACAGATACGCAGTATTTT. Its protein is CSARETGRGTDTQYF.

This clonotype was found many times. The gene calls are TRBV7-3 and TRBJ1-6; a possible D gene is TRBD1 (6 bases). V lost 1 base and J 7 bases, leaving 17 bases between the germline ends. The CDR3 runs 17 residues. Germline loops: CDR1 SGHTA, CDR2 FQGTGA. The CDR3 reads CASSLKLGDNVNSPLHF. For the CDR3, the DNA is TGTGCCAGCAGCTTAAAGCTTGGGGACAACGTAAATTCACCCCTCCACTTT. Full variable domain (outside the CDR3, taken from reference TRBV7-3 and TRBJ1-6): GAGVSQTPSNKVTEKGKYVELRCDPISGHTALYWYRQSLGQGPEFLIYFQGTGAADDSGLPNDRFFAVRPEGSVSTLKIQRTERGDSAVYLCASSLKLGDNVNSPLHFGNGTRLTVT.

This clonotype was seen only a few times. This chain uses TRBV6-5 with TRBJ2-3; 13 bases match TRBD2. The CDR3 sequence is 17 residues long. Trimming took 2 bases from V and 4 from J; bases not matched to a gene: 6. Germline V CDR1 and CDR2: MNHEY, SVGAGI. CDR3 coding DNA: TGTGCCAGCAGTTACCGTATACTAGCGGGGGGGCCAGATACGCAGTATTTT. It is translated as CASSYRILAGGPDTQYF.

V gene TRBV20-1 combines with J gene TRBJ2-3; tentative D call: TRBD1 (6 bases). Deletions cut 0 bases from V and 8 bases from J, with 6 bases between. The CDR3 contains 11 residues. CDR1 DFQATT and CDR2 SNEGSKA come from the germline V gene (reference sequence). The CDR3: CSAREGGTQYF. Written as DNA, the CDR3 is TGCAGTGCTAGAGAAGGGGGTACGCAGTATTTT.

The chain recombines TRBV5-1 with TRBJ2-7, with D perhaps being TRBD1 or TRBD2 (5 bases each). This CDR3 comprises 16 residues. V lost 1 base, J lost 6 bases, and 20 bases lay in between. Germline CDR1 SGHRS, CDR2 YFSETQ. In nucleotides, the CDR3 is TGCGCCAGCAGCTTGTTAGAGGGGACCTCCGGGCGCGAGCAGTACTTC. It yields the protein CASSLLEGTSGREQYF.

This clonotype was seen at least ten times. CDR3: CSARDTMEGSQPQHF. The CDR3 nucleotides are TGCAGTGCTAGAGATACGATGGAGGGGTCGCAGCCCCAGCATTTT. The chain links TRBV20-1 to TRBJ1-5; possibly TRBD1 for D (5 bases). This CDR3 spans 15 amino acids. V was cut by 0 bases and J by 7 bases, with 16 bases left in between. Germline V lookup: CDR1 DFQATT, CDR2 SNEGSKA (reference sequence).

This clonotype was found many times. V is TRBV2 and J is TRBJ1-4; the D is unclear. The germline V gene encodes CDR1 SNHLY and CDR2 FYNNEI. The CDR3 length is 13 residues. The ends were cut back, 6 bases at V and 4 bases at J, with 9 bases in the middle. DNA for the CDR3: TGTGCCAGCAGGGGAGTCCGTAATGAAAAACTGTTTTTT. This encodes CASRGVRNEKLFF.

Concerning this clonotype: A junction boundary mismatches the germline segment, possibly from a read error. V and J are TRBV12-3 or TRBV12-4 and TRBJ1-5; possible D gene TRBD1, 6 bases. This CDR3 comprises 21 residues. In DNA form, the CDR3 reads TGTGTCAGCAGTTTGAAAGGGGGAGGGGGGCGGAATCAATATGGCAATCAGCCCCAGCATTTT. It is translated as CVSSLKGGGGRNQYGNQPQHF.